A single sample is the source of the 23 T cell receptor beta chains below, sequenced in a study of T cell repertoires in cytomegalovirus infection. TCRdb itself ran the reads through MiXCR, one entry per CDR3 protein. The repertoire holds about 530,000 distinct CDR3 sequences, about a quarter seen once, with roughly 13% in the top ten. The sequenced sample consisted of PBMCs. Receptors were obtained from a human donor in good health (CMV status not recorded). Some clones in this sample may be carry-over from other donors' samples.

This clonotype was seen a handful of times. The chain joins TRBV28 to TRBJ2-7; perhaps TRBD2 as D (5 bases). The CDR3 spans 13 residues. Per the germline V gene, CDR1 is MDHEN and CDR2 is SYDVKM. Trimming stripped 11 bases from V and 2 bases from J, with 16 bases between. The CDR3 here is CAGSPGRAYEQYF. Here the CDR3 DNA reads TGTGCCGGGAGCCCTGGAAGGGCCTACGAGCAGTACTTC. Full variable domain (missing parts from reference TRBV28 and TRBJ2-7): DVKVTQSSRYLVKRTGEKVFLECVQDMDHENMFWYRQDPGLGLRLIYFSYDVKMKEKGDIPEGYSVSREKKERFSLILESASTNQTSMYLCAGSPGRAYEQYFGPGTRLTVT.

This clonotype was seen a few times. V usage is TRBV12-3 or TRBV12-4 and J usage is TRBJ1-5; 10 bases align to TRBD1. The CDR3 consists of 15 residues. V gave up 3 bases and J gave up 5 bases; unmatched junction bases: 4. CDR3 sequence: CASSLEGTGDQPQHF. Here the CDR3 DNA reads TGTGCCAGCAGTTTGGAGGGGACAGGGGATCAGCCCCAGCATTTT.

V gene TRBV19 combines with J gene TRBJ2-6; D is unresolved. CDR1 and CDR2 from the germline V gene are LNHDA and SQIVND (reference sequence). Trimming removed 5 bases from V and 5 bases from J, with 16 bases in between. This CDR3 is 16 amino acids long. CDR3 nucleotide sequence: TGTGCCAGTAGTTCCCACTCGGCCAGCTGGGCCAACGTCCTGACTTTC. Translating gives CASSSHSASWANVLTF.

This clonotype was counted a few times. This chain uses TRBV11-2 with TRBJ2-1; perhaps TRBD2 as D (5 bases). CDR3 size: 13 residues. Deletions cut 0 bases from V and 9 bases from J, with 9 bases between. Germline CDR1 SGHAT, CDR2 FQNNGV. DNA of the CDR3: TGTGCCAGCAGCTTAGATCCCCGGGGTGAGCAGTTCTTC. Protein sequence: CASSLDPRGEQFF. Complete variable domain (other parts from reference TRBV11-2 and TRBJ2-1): EAGVAQSPRYKIIEKRQSVAFWCNPISGHATLYWYQQILGQGPKLLIQFQNNGVVDDSQLPKDRFSAERLKGVDSTLKIQPAKLEDSAVYLCASSLDPRGEQFFGPGTRLTVL.

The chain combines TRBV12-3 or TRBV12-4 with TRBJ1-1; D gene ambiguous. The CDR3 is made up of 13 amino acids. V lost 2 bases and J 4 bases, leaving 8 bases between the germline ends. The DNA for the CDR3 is TGTGCCAGCAGTTTAACAGCGGCCACTGAAGCTTTCTTT. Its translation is CASSLTAATEAFF.

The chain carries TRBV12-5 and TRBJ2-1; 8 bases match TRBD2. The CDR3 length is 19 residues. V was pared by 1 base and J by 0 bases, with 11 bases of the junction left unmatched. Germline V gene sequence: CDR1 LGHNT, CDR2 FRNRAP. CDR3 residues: CASGLARLSGVSSYNEQFF. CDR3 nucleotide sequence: TGTGCTAGTGGTTTGGCAAGACTTAGCGGGGTCAGCTCCTACAATGAGCAGTTCTTC.

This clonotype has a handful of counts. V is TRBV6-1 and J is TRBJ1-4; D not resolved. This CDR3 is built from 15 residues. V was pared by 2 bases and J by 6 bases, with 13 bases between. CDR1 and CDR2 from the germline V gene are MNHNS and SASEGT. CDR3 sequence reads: CASSEYRWADEKLFF. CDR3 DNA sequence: TGTGCCAGCAGTGAATACCGCTGGGCCGATGAAAAACTGTTTTTT.

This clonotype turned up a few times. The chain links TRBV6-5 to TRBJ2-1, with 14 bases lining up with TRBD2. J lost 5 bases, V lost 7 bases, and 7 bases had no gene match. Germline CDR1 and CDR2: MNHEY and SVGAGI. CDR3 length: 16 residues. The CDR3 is CASTIRLAGGNNEQFF. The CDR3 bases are TGTGCCAGCACTATACGACTAGCGGGAGGGAACAATGAGCAGTTCTTC.

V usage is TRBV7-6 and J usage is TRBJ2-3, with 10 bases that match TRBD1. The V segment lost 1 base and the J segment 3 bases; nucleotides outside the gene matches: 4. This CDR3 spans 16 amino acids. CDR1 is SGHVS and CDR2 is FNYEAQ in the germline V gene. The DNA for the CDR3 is TGTGCCAGCAGCTTAGTATGGGACAGGGGTACAGATACGCAGTATTTT. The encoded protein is CASSLVWDRGTDTQYF.

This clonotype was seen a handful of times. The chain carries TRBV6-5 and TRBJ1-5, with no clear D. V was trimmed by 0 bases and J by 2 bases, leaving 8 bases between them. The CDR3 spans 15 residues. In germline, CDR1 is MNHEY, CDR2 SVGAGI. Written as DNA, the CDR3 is TGTGCCAGCAGTTACTCTGGCGGGGGCAATCAGCCCCAGCATTTT. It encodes CASSYSGGGNQPQHF.

CDR3 coding DNA: TGTGCCAGCAGCTCGGGACAGGGGGCAGAAAAACTGTTTTTT. Translated, it gives CASSSGQGAEKLFF. The chain links TRBV7-2 to TRBJ1-4; 12 bases are shared with TRBD1. The CDR3 spans 14 residues. The V gene end was trimmed by 4 bases and the J gene end by 8 bases; junction bases not matched to a gene: 2. Looked up from germline, CDR1 is SGHTA and CDR2 is FQGNSA.

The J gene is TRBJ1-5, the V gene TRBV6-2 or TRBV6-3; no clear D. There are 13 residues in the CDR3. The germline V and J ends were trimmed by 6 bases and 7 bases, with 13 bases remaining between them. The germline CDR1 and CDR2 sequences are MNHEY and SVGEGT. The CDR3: CASRDTSIQPQHF. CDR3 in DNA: TGTGCCAGCAGGGATACTTCAATCCAGCCCCAGCATTTT.

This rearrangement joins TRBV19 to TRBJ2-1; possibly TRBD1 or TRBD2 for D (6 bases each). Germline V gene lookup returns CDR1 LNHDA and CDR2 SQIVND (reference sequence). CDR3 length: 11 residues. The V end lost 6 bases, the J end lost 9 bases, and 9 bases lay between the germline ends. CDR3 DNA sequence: TGTGCCAGTAGGGGGGGCTTTGAGCAGTTCTTC. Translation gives CASRGGFEQFF.

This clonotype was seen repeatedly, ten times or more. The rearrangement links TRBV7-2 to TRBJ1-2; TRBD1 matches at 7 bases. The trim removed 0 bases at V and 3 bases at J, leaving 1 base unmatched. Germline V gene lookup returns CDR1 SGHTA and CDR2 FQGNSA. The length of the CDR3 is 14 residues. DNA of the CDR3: TGTGCCAGCAGCTTAGCCAGGGGGGACTATGGCTACACCTTC. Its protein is CASSLARGDYGYTF.

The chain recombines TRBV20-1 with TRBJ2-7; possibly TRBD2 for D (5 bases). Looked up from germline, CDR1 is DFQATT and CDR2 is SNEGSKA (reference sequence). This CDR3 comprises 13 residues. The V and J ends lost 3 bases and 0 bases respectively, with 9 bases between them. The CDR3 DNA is TGCAGTGCTAGTGACTACCCCTCCTACGAGCAGTACTTC. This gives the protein CSASDYPSYEQYF.

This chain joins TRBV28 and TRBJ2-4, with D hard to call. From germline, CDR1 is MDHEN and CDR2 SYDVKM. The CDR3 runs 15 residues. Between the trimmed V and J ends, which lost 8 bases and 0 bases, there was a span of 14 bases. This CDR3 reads CASSVRTLAKNIQYF. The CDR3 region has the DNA TGTGCCAGCTCCGTTCGGACCCTAGCCAAAAACATTCAGTACTTC.

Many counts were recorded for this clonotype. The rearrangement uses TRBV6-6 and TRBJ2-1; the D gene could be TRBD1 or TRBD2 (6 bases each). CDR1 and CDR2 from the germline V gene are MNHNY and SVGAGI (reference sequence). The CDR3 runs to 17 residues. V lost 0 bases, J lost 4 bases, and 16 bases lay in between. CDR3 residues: CASSYSTRTASYNEQFF. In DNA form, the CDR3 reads TGTGCCAGCAGTTACTCGACTAGGACAGCGAGTTACAATGAGCAGTTCTTC.

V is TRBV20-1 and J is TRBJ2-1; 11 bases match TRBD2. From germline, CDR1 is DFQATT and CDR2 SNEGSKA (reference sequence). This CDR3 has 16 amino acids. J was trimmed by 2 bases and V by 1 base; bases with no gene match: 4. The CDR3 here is CSARAPTSGTYNEQFF. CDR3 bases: TGCAGTGCTAGAGCTCCGACTAGCGGGACCTACAATGAGCAGTTCTTC.

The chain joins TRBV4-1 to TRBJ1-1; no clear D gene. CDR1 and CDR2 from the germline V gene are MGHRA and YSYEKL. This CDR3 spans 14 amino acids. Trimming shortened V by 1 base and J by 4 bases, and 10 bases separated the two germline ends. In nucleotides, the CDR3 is TGCGCCAGCAGCCAAGTTTACTCCGGCACTGAAGCTTTCTTT. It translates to CASSQVYSGTEAFF.

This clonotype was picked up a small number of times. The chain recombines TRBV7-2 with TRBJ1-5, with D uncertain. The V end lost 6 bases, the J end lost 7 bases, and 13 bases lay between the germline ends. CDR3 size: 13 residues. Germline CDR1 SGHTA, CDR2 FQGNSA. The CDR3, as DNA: TGTGCCAGCAGTTATACGACGGGACAGCCCCAGCATTTT. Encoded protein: CASSYTTGQPQHF.

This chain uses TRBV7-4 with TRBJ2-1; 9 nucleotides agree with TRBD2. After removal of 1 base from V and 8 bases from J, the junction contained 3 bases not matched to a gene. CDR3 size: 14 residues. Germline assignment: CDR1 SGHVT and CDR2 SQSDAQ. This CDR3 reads CASSLVSGSDEQFF. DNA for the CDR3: TGTGCCAGCAGCTTAGTTAGCGGGAGCGATGAGCAGTTCTTC.

The CDR3 DNA reads as TGTGCCAGCTCACCGCAACAGGGTCACGGGGAGCTGTTTTTT. Its protein is CASSPQQGHGELFF. This chain joins TRBV18 and TRBJ2-2; possibly TRBD1 for D (6 bases). Germline CDR1 and CDR2: KGHSH and LQKENI. The germline V and J ends were trimmed by 3 bases and 7 bases, with 12 bases remaining between them. This CDR3 is built from 14 residues.

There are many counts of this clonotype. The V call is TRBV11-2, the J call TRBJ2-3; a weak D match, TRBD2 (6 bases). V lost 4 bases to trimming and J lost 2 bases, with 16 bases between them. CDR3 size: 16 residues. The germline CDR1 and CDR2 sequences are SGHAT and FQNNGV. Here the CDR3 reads CASSSDLAYYTDTQYF. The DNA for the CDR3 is TGTGCCAGCAGCTCGGATCTAGCGTATTACACAGATACGCAGTATTTT.